This TCR beta chain was identified in a study of CD8+ T cells in alopecia areata. Treatment meaning: oral pan-JAK inhibitor, 5-10 mg twice daily. Reverse transcription of extracted RNA yielded cDNA, which provided the sequencing template. Profiling relied on immunoSEQ multiplex PCR, and the TCRdb table lists in-frame clones only, not all of them. Of over 200,000 clones listed, over 60% are singletons. Material: CD4+ T cells sorted from blood, obtained at week 4, from a patient treated with tofacitinib. The source is a human donor with alopecia areata.

The CDR3 DNA follows: TGTGCCAGCAGCCAAGATTGGGCAGGACGCTCTGGAAACACCATATATTTT. It is translated as CASSQDWAGRSGNTIYF. The J gene is TRBJ1-3, the V gene TRBV4-2; no firm D call. The CDR3 extends over 17 amino acids. V lost 0 bases, J lost 0 bases, and 12 bases lay in between. Per the germline V gene, CDR1 is LGHNA and CDR2 is YNFKEQ.